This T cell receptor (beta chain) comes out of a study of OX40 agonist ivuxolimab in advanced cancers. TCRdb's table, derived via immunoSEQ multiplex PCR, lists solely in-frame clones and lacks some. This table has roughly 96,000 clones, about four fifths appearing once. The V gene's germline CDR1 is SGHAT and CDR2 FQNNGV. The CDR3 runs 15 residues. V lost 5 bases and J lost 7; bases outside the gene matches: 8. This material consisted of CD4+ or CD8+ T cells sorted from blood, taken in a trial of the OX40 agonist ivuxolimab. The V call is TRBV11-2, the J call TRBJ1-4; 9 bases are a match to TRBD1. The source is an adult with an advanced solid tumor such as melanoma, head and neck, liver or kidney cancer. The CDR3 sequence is CASSPDRGRVEKLFF. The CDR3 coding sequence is TGTGCCAGCAGCCCCGACAGGGGGAGGGTTGAAAAACTGTTTTTT.